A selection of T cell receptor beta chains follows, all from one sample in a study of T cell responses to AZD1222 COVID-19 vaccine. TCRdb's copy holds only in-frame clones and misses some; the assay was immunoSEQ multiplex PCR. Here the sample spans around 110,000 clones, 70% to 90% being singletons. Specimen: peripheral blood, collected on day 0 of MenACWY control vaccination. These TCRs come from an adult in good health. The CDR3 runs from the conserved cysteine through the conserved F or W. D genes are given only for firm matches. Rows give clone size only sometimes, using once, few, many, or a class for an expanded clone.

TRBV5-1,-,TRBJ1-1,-,TGCGCCAGCAGCTTACCGGGGGGTGAAGCTTTCTTT,CASSLPGGEAFF
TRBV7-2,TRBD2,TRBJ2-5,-,TGTGCCAGTGGGACTAGCGGGGGGACAGGGACCCAGTACTTC,CASGTSGGTGTQYF
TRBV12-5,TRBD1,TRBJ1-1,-,TGTGCTAGTGGTTTCGGGGGAAAGACAGGGATGAACACTGAAGCTTTCTTT,CASGFGGKTGMNTEAFF
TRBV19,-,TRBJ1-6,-,TGTGCCAGTAGTACCGACTTTGGACGACAGAATTCACCCCTCCACTTT,CASSTDFGRQNSPLHF
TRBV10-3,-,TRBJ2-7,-,TGTGCCATCAGTGGTGTGGGCCGCGAGCAGTACTTC,CAISGVGREQYF
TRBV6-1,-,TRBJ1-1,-,TGTGCCAGCAGTGAATTGGGACTCCCGAACACTGAAGCTTTCTTT,CASSELGLPNTEAFF
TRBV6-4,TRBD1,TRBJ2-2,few,TGTGCCAGCAGTGACTCGAGACAGGGGGCCGGCGGGGAGCTGTTTTTT,CASSDSRQGAGGELFF
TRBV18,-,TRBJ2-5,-,TGTGCCAGCTCACCACCGGCAGGGAGAGAGACCCAGTACTTC,CASSPPAGRETQYF
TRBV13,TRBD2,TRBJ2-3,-,TGTGCCAGCAGCCCCCTCCGGACTAGCGGGGAGGATACGCAGTATTTT,CASSPLRTSGEDTQYF
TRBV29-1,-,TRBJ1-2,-,TGCAGCGTTGGCTCCCCGACAGCTACTAACTATGGCTACACCTTC,CSVGSPTATNYGYTF
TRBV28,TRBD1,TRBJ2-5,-,TGTGCCAGCAGTTCACGAGGGACAGGGAGTTACGAGACCCAGTACTTC,CASSSRGTGSYETQYF
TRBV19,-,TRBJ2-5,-,TGTGCCAGTAGACCCGTACTTGGGGGTGAAGAGACCCAGTACTTC,CASRPVLGGEETQYF